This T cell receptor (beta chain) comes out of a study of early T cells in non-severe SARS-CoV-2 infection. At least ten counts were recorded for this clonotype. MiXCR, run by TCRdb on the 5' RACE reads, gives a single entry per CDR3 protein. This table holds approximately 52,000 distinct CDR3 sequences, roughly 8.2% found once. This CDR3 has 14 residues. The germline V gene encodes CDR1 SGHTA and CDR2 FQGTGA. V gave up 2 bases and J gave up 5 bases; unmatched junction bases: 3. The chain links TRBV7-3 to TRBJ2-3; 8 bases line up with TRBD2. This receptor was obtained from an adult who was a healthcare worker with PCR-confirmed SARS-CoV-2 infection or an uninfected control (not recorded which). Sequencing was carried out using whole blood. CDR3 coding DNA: TGTGCCAGCAGCTTAGCGGGAGGAGTAGATACGCAGTATTTT. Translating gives CASSLAGGVDTQYF.